This TCR beta chain is drawn from a study of blood T cells in healthy people across ages. Primed by a sample-barcoded 5' primer and a J-beta primer mix, a second PCR proceeded for 7 to 11 cycles. TCRdb recomputed calls from the 5' RACE reads with MiXCR, one row per CDR3 protein. Of about 930,000 distinct CDR3 sequences listed, almost 30% are singletons. This clonotype showed up just a few times. Antigen specificity is unknown. This CDR3 spans 14 amino acids. The V end was cut by 1 base, the J end by 8 bases, with 14 bases between. CDR1 is DFQATT, CDR2 SNEGSKA, per germline (reference sequence). Study-wide points: There were more naive CD4+ cells and higher diversity in long-lived donors than in aged donors.

These data were also reused for a study on T cells of mothers and their children.

This TCR was sampled from a woman in her thirties or forties in good health. The specimen sequenced was blood. The V and J genes are TRBV20-1 and TRBJ1-4; the D gene is possibly TRBD1 (5 bases). The CDR3 DNA sequence: TGCAGTGCTAGAGCGATGCAGGGCGAAGAAAAACTGTTTTTT. Translation gives CSARAMQGEEKLFF.